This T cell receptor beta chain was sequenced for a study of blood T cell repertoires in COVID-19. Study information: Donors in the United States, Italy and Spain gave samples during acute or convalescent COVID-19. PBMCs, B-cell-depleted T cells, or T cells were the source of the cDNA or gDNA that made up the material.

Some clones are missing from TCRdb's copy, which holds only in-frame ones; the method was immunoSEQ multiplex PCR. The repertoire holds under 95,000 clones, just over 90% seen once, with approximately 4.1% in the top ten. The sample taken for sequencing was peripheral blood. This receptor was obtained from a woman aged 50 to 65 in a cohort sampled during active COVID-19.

CDR3 in DNA: TGTGCCAGCAGCCACCCCGACAGGTTTGAAGAGCTGTTTTTT. Translation: CASSHPDRFEELFF. The V and J genes are TRBV14 and TRBJ2-2; tentatively, D is TRBD1 (6 bases). V lost 3 bases and J lost 11, with 16 bases in between. Per germline, CDR1 SGHDN and CDR2 FVKESK. The CDR3 is 14 amino acids.